The 3 T cell receptor beta chains listed next were all sequenced from one sample in a study of T cells after yellow fever vaccination. Using its own MiXCR run on the 5' RACE reads, TCRdb lists one record per CDR3 protein. This sample has 250,000 to 350,000 distinct CDR3 sequences, with around 4.3% found just once. The sample was PBMCs, taken 15 days after the yellow fever booster vaccination. The receptors here all came from a man younger than 30 who received the YFV17D yellow fever vaccine.

In its sample, this clonotype was seen a few times. The chain links TRBV20-1 to TRBJ2-5; unclear D gene. Germline-derived CDR1 and CDR2 are DFQATT and SNEGSKA (reference sequence). Between the trimmed V and J ends, which lost 3 bases and 1 base, there was a span of 12 bases. The CDR3 covers 14 residues. The CDR3 loop reads CSASNSALQETQYF. Here the CDR3 DNA reads TGCAGTGCTAGTAACTCGGCGCTCCAAGAGACCCAGTACTTC.

This clonotype has a count of ten or more. V usage is TRBV12-3 or TRBV12-4 and J usage is TRBJ1-2; D might be TRBD1 (5 bases). Trimming shortened V by 2 bases and J by 9 bases, and 13 bases separated the two germline ends. The CDR3 sequence is 13 residues long. CDR3 protein: CASSLQGLGSYTF. In DNA form, the CDR3 reads TGTGCCAGCAGTTTACAGGGCCTGGGGAGCTACACCTTC.

This clonotype has a count of ten or more. The V and J genes are TRBV9 and TRBJ1-2; D perhaps matches TRBD1 (6 bases). Germline V gene sequence: CDR1 SGDLS, CDR2 YYNGEE. CDR3 length: 17 residues. V gave up 3 bases and J gave up 5 bases, with 23 bases separating them. Here the CDR3 reads CASSARSQGLINYGYTF. The CDR3 coding sequence is TGTGCCAGCAGCGCCCGATCACAGGGCTTAATCAATTATGGCTACACCTTC.